This T cell receptor beta chain was retrieved from a study of blood T cells in healthy people across ages (dated by TCRdb to the mid-2010s). For context, the study as a whole: In model experiments, template switching captured roughly one uniquely barcoded TCR beta cDNA molecule for every two T cells. The donors were split into four age groups: young (average roughly 15 years), middle-aged (around 40), aged (over 55) and long-lived (roughly 77). Donors of different ages were randomly distributed across sequencing lanes to avoid experimental bias. For two donors (one aged 18 to 30 and one aged 80 or older), the study analyzed two additional independent replicas of 1 million unique cDNA reads from the same blood draw. Using deep sequencing normalized with unique cDNA molecular identifiers, the study measured how TCR beta repertoire diversity changes with age.

Libraries were built with 5' RACE. Instrument used: Illumina HiSeq 2500. The second PCR ran for about 6 to 12 cycles and used a J-beta primer mix along with a sample-barcoded 5' primer. A template-switch 5' adaptor carrying 12 random nucleotides introduced a unique molecular identifier onto each TCR beta cDNA molecule. At least 2.5 million CDR3-containing paired-end reads were obtained from each sample. First-strand cDNA synthesis was performed from all RNA using the Mint cDNA synthesis kit, with priming by a TRBC-specific oligonucleotide. Following uracil-DNA glycosylase treatment, a first 18-cycle PCR with universal primers M1SS and BC2_uni_R was performed on all cDNA. On the study's bioinformatics: For normalization, 1 million high-quality reads, each with a distinct molecular identifier, were randomly selected from each sample. Instead of being binned into consensus sequences, reads with shared molecular identifiers were discarded. MiTCR, run with a Q25 quality threshold and the strictest error-elimination algorithm, handled CDR3 identification, clonotype clustering and error correction. A nonparametric unseen species model using Euler transformation provided a lower-bound estimate of total TCR beta diversity. TCRdb handled the public reads itself, with Q25 trimming in fastp and clone calling in MiXCR, and kept productive beta chains. Identical CDR3 proteins give one entry, which carries the most common genes and DNA. V and J calls and clone size were set by TCRdb, not the authors. The sample table lists under 850,000 distinct CDR3 sequences, under 40% of them with a count of one. Roughly 13% of the sample is in the top ten clones.

General conclusions and limits of the study: As age increased, observed TCR beta diversity per million T cells dropped in a roughly linear way, and a significant reduction was already evident by age 40. Donor CMV infection status was unknown, potentially confounding age-related changes in expanded clonotypes. Estimates of total diversity based on one million sequenced T cells were considered lower bounds and underestimates. Observed TCR beta diversity correlated strongly with the percentage of naive T cells measured by flow cytometry. Because profiling used bulk unsorted PBMCs, naive and antigen-experienced compartments could not be compared conclusively. Compared with the aged group, more naive CD4+ T cells, fewer expanded clones and increased TCR diversity were shown by the long-lived group, suggesting age selection.

The approximately 41 donors, aged about 6 to 95 years, were systemically healthy Caucasian individuals from Russia. Approximately 9 milliliters of peripheral blood were collected from each donor into EDTA-treated Vacutainer tubes. PBMCs were isolated by Ficoll-Paque density-gradient centrifugation, with at least 6 million obtained per sample. Trizol reagent was used to extract total RNA from PBMCs, with at least 5.5 micrograms per sample. For every donor, an aliquot of PBMCs went through flow cytometry to measure the percentages of naive CD45RAhigh/CD27high T cells. This clonotype was recorded many times. Its antigen specificity is not known. Per-base quality was not reported, and no clone a single base away is much larger than it. Sequenced input: blood. This TCR came from a man aged 18 to 30 in good health.

The CDR3 protein: CATSDFAGIGTDTQYF. The DNA sequence is given as TGTGCCACCAGTGATTTTGCGGGGATTGGCACAGATACGCAGTATTTT. The rearranged chain carries TRBV24-1 and TRBJ2-3, and possibly TRBD2, on 6 matching bases. From the germline V gene, CDR1 is KGHDR and CDR2 is SFDVKD. V loses 1 base of germline sequence and J loses 1 base, and the interval between the two ends is 11 bases. The CDR3 holds 16 amino acids from the cysteine to the phenylalanine. The CDR3 DNA has 48 bases and is translated from base 1.